The 21 T cell receptor beta chains below come from one sample, sequenced in a study of blood T cell repertoires in COVID-19. Produced via immunoSEQ multiplex PCR; TCRdb's table is partial and in-frame only. The sample yields under 65,000 clones, about 90% seen once. The sequenced sample was peripheral blood. These receptors were taken from a man older than 75 in a cohort sampled during active COVID-19.

This clone was seen only a few times. This chain joins TRBV7-9 and TRBJ1-6; D is ambiguous. V was pared by 1 base and J by 0 bases, with 4 bases between. Germline loops: CDR1 SEHNR, CDR2 FQNEAQ (reference sequence). This CDR3 is 15 amino acids long. The CDR3 here is CASSLGSSYNSPLHF. The CDR3 region has the DNA TGTGCCAGCAGCTTAGGGAGCTCCTATAATTCACCCCTCCACTTT.

The chain employs TRBV27 and TRBJ2-5; TRBD2 matches 9 bases. The CDR3 consists of 15 residues. The germline gives CDR1 MNHEY, CDR2 SMNVEV (reference sequence). J was trimmed by 5 bases and V by 5 bases; bases with no gene match: 9. CDR3 sequence: CASSRAGGPVETQYF. The CDR3 region has the DNA TGTGCCAGCAGTCGTGCGGGAGGGCCGGTGGAGACCCAGTACTTC.

The genes are TRBV25-1 and TRBJ2-4; D perhaps matches TRBD2 (5 bases). Trimming pared 5 bases from V and 7 bases from J, leaving 12 bases between. There are 13 residues in the CDR3. Germline V gene lookup returns CDR1 MGHDK and CDR2 SYGVNS. CDR3 amino acids: CASSRTPGNIQYF. The CDR3 DNA follows: TGTGCCAGCAGTAGGACCCCGGGGAACATTCAGTACTTC.

This chain links TRBV4-2 with TRBJ1-4; TRBD1 is a possible D gene (5 bases). Germline CDR1 LGHNA, CDR2 YNFKEQ. The CDR3 is made up of 16 amino acids. V lost 3 bases to trimming and J lost 0 bases, with 11 bases between them. The chain's CDR3 is CASSHPRGATNEKLFF. The CDR3 nucleotides read TGTGCCAGCAGCCACCCCCGGGGGGCAACTAATGAAAAACTGTTTTTT.

The genes are TRBV3-1 (or the pseudogene TRBV3-2) and TRBJ1-1; tentative D call: TRBD1 (6 bases). V lost 2 bases and J 0 bases, leaving 10 bases between the germline ends. CDR1 and CDR2 (germline): LGHDT, YNNKEL (reference sequence). This CDR3 region has 15 residues. The CDR3 nucleotides read TGTGCCAGCAGCCAAATGGCAGGGGTGAACACTGAAGCTTTCTTT. It translates to CASSQMAGVNTEAFF.

The rearrangement uses TRBV23-1 and TRBJ2-3; 9 bases are shared with TRBD1. TRBV23-1 is an ORF for which the function is uncertain. J was trimmed by 0 bases and V by 2 bases; bases with no gene match: 6. There are 17 residues in the CDR3. The CDR3 is CASSQIRTGVSTDTQYF. The DNA for the CDR3 is TGCGCCAGCAGTCAAATTAGGACAGGGGTTAGCACAGATACGCAGTATTTT.

V is TRBV7-9 and J is TRBJ1-1; 7 bases are shared with TRBD1. The germline gives CDR1 SEHNR, CDR2 FQNEAQ (reference sequence). CDR3 length: 11 amino acids. V lost 11 bases, J lost 1 base, and 1 base stayed unmatched. The CDR3 region is CAAGGNTEAFF. CDR3 sequence (DNA): TGTGCCGCAGGGGGGAACACTGAAGCTTTCTTT.

The genes are TRBV7-3 and TRBJ2-5, with D unresolved. Germline loops: CDR1 SGHTA, CDR2 FQGTGA. The V and J ends lost 1 base and 5 bases respectively, with 14 bases between them. This CDR3 comprises 15 residues. The CDR3 loop reads CASSLIGPPGETQYF. CDR3 bases: TGTGCCAGCAGCTTAATAGGCCCCCCCGGGGAGACCCAGTACTTC.

The chain joins TRBV10-3 to TRBJ2-7; the match to TRBD1 covers 10 bases. The V segment lost 10 bases and the J segment 1 base; nucleotides outside the gene matches: 4. Germline assignment: CDR1 ENHRY and CDR2 SYGVKD. The CDR3 sequence is 13 residues long. The CDR3 loop is CASSGQGSYEQYF. CDR3 in DNA: TGTGCCAGTTCGGGACAGGGGTCCTACGAGCAGTACTTC.

The CDR3 DNA follows: TGTGCCAGCAGCCAGATGGGGAGCGGGGGCTATGAGCAGTTCTTC. It yields the protein CASSQMGSGGYEQFF. J is TRBJ2-1 and V is TRBV14; 8 bases line up with TRBD2. The trim removed 3 bases at V and 8 bases at J, leaving 9 bases unmatched. CDR3 length: 15 amino acids. Germline assignment: CDR1 SGHDN and CDR2 FVKESK.

In this sample, this clone turned up a few times. The chain combines TRBV27 with TRBJ2-5; possibly TRBD2 for D (5 bases). CDR1 and CDR2 (germline): MNHEY, SMNVEV (reference sequence). The CDR3 consists of 14 residues. Trimming took 4 bases from V and 2 from J, leaving 11 bases between them. CDR3 nucleotide sequence: TGTGCCAGCAGTTCGGGGATACTTCAAGAGACCCAGTACTTC. Translating gives CASSSGILQETQYF.

The rearrangement joins TRBV6-1 to TRBJ2-2; TRBD1 might be the D (5 bases). Trimming took off 0 bases at V and 4 bases at J, with 9 bases between the two ends. The CDR3 sequence is 15 residues long. The germline gives CDR1 MNHNS, CDR2 SASEGT. The CDR3 region is CASSEARQGTGELFF. CDR3 bases: TGTGCCAGCAGTGAAGCTAGGCAGGGCACCGGGGAGCTGTTTTTT.

The J gene is TRBJ2-3, the V gene TRBV12-5; D gene unclear. The CDR3 is made up of 14 amino acids. Germline V lookup: CDR1 LGHNT, CDR2 FRNRAP. V was pared by 5 bases and J by 0 bases, with 9 bases between. The CDR3 region has the DNA TGTGCTAGTGGTAGACAACTTAGCACAGATACGCAGTATTTT. Translation gives CASGRQLSTDTQYF.

The V and J genes are TRBV2 and TRBJ1-5; D unclear. Germline V gene sequence: CDR1 SNHLY, CDR2 FYNNEI. Between the trimmed V and J ends, which lost 6 bases and 4 bases, there was a span of 13 bases. This CDR3 region has 14 residues. The CDR3 spells CASRSGFGNQPQHF. The CDR3 DNA reads as TGTGCCAGCAGGTCCGGGTTTGGAAATCAGCCCCAGCATTTT.

This clone was recorded a few times. The V gene is TRBV29-1, the J gene TRBJ1-5; 8 bases fit TRBD1. V was clipped by 4 bases and J by 4 bases; unmatched bases: 9. This CDR3 has 15 amino acids. Germline lookup yields CDR1 SQVTM and CDR2 ANQGSEA. This CDR3 reads CSVVRPRGQNQPQHF. CDR3 sequence (DNA): TGCAGCGTTGTGAGGCCCAGGGGGCAAAATCAGCCCCAGCATTTT.

This clone occurred many times. The chain joins TRBV11-2 to TRBJ2-7; 9 nucleotides line up with TRBD1. The CDR3 runs to 15 residues. J lost 6 bases, V lost 4 bases, and 10 bases had no gene match. Looked up from germline, CDR1 is SGHAT and CDR2 is FQNNGV. CDR3 loop: CASSSWTGERSEQYF. CDR3 nucleotides: TGTGCCAGCAGCTCTTGGACAGGGGAGAGGAGCGAGCAGTACTTC.

The chain has TRBV5-5 and TRBJ2-7; D possibly corresponds to TRBD2 (5 bases). V was shortened by 3 bases and J by 2 bases, with 12 bases between the two germline ends. CDR3 length equals 14 residues. Germline CDR1 reads SGHKS; CDR2 reads YYEKEE (reference sequence). The CDR3 DNA follows: TGTGCCAGCAGCTCGGCCGGGAATCCCTACGAGCAGTACTTC. It yields the protein CASSSAGNPYEQYF.

This sequence joins TRBV10-3 and TRBJ1-5; tentatively, D is TRBD1 (6 bases). In germline, CDR1 is ENHRY, CDR2 SYGVKD. The V and J ends lost 5 bases and 0 bases respectively, with 14 bases between them. The CDR3 sequence is 16 residues long. The CDR3 here is CAISSTGQGSNQPQHF. CDR3 DNA: TGTGCCATCAGTTCCACAGGGCAGGGTAGCAATCAGCCCCAGCATTTT.

The chain employs TRBV6-5 and TRBJ2-5; no definite D call. CDR3 length equals 11 residues. V was clipped by 5 bases and J by 5 bases, with 6 bases between them. Per the germline V gene, CDR1 is MNHEY and CDR2 is SVGAGI. Here the CDR3 reads CASSPLETQYF. The CDR3 coding sequence is TGTGCCAGCAGTCCTCTGGAGACCCAGTACTTC.

The CDR3 bases are TGTGCCAGCTCACGGGGTCGGGGACAGGCGTCCTACGAGCAGTACTTC. It specifies CASSRGRGQASYEQYF. The chain uses TRBV18 and TRBJ2-7; 8 bases fit TRBD1. This CDR3 is built from 16 residues. Germline loops: CDR1 KGHSH, CDR2 LQKENI. V dropped 4 bases and J dropped 1; count of bases not matched to a gene: 9.

The chain recombines TRBV19 with TRBJ1-5; the match to TRBD1 covers 7 bases. Germline assignment: CDR1 LNHDA and CDR2 SQIVND (reference sequence). The junction had 15 bases not matched to a gene; V was cut back by 7 bases and J by 3 bases. The CDR3 consists of 17 residues. The DNA of the CDR3 is TGTGCCAGTACCACTCTTCAGGGCAGGGGGTTCAATCAGCCCCAGCATTTT. Its protein product is CASTTLQGRGFNQPQHF.